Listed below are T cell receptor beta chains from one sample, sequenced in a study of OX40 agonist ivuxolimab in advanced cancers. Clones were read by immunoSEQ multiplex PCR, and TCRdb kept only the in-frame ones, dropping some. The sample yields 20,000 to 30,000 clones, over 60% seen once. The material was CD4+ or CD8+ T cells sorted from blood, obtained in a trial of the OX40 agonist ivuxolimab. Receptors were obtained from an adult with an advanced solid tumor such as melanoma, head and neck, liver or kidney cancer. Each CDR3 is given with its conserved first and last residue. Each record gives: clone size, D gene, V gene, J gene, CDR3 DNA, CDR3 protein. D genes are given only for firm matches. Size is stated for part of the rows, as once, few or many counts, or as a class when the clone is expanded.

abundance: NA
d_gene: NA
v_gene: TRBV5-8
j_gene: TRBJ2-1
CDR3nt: TGTGCCAGCAGCCAGAGCCCGGGGCTTACACTGGGTGAGCAGTTCTTC
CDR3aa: CASSQSPGLTLGEQFF

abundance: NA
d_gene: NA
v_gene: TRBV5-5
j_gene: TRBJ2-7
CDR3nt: TGTGCCAGCAGCTTTGAGAGGGGATCCTACGAGCAGTACTTC
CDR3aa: CASSFERGSYEQYF

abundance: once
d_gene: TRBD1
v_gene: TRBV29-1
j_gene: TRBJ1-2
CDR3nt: TGCAGCGTAGAACTCGACAGGGACCTCTGCTATGGCTACACCTTC
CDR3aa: CSVELDRDLCYGYTF

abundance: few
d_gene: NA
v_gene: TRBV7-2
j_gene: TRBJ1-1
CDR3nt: TGTGCCAGCAGCTTATCTTACAGGACTGAAGCTTTCTTT
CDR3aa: CASSLSYRTEAFF

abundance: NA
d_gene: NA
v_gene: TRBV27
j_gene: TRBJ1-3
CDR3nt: TGTGCCAGCAGTTCCAGGGGTTCAGGAAACACCATATATTTT
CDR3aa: CASSSRGSGNTIYF

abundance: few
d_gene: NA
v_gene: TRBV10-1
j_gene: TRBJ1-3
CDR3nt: TGCGCCAGCAGCCCCTATACAGGGGGAAACACCATATATTTT
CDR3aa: CASSPYTGGNTIYF

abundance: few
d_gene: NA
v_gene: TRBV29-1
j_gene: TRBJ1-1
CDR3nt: TGCAGCGTTGTTATAACAATGAACACTGAAGCTTTCTTT
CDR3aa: CSVVITMNTEAFF

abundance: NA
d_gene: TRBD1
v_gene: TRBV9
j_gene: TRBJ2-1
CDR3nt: TGTGCCAGCAGCGGGGGACAGGGCTACAATGAGCAGTTCTTC
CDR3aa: CASSGGQGYNEQFF

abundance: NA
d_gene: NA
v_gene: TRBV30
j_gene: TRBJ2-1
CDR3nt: NA
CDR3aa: CAWNSVGRGAPFF

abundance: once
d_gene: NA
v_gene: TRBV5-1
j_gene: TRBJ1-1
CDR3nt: TGCGCCAGCAGCTTACGGCGGGAGTTGGGAACTGAAGCTTTCTTT
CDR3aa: CASSLRRELGTEAFF

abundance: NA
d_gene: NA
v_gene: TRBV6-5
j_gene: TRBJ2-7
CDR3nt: TGTGCCAGCAGTTACTCTGGATTGACCTACGAGCAGTACTTC
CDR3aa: CASSYSGLTYEQYF

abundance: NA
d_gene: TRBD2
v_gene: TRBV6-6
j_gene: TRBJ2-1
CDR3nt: TGTGCCAGCAGTCGGCGACTAGCGGGTACCTACAATGAGCAGTTCTTC
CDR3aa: CASSRRLAGTYNEQFF

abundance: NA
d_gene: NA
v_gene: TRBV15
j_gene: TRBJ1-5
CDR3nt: TGTGCCACCAGCAGAGATCGACCCAATCAGCCCCAGCATTTT
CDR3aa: CATSRDRPNQPQHF

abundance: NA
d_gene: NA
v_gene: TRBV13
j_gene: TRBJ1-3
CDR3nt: TGTGCCAGCAGCAGCGGGACAGGAAACACCATATATTTT
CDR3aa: CASSSGTGNTIYF

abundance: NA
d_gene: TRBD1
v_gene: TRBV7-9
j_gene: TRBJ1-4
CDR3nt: TGTGCCAGCAGCTACGACAGGGGGCTCGAAAAACTGTTTTTT
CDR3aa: CASSYDRGLEKLFF

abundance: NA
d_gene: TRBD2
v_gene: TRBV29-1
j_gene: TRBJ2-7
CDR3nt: TGCAGCGTTACTAGCGGGGGGGCAAGGGAGCAGTACTTC
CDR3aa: CSVTSGGAREQYF

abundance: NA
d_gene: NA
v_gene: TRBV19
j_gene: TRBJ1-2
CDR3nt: TGTGCCAGTAGTCTTGAACAGGGTCTAGCTAACTATGGCTACACCTTC
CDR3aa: CASSLEQGLANYGYTF

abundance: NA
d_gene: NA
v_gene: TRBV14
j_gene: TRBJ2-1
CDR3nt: TGTGCCAGCAGCCAAGGAGGGGAGAAGTTCTTC
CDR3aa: CASSQGGEKFF

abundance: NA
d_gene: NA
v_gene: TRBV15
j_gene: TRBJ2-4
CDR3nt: TGTGCCACCAGCCCCCAGGGGACCCTAGCCAAAAACATTCAGTACTTC
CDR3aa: CATSPQGTLAKNIQYF

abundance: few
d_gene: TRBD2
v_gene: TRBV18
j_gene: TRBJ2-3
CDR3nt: TGTGCCAGCTCACCAAATAGCGGGGGCCGCACAGATACGCAGTATTTT
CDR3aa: CASSPNSGGRTDTQYF

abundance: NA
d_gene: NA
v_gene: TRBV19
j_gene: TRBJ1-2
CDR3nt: TGTGCCAGTAGCTCCACAGTGCTTTATGGCTACACCTTC
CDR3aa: CASSSTVLYGYTF

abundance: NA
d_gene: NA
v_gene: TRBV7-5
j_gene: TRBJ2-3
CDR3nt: TGTGCCAGAAGCTTAGGGTGCGGGTTCAGGGATACGCAGTATTTT
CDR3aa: CARSLGCGFRDTQYF

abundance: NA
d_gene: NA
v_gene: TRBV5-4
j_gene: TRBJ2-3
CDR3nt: TGTGCCAGCAGCTTGTCCGGTACCACAGATACGCAGTATTTT
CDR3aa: CASSLSGTTDTQYF

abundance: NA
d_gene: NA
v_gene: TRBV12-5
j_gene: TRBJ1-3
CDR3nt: TGTGCTAGTGGTTTGGTACGGGCGGCCATATATTTT
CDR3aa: CASGLVRAAIYF

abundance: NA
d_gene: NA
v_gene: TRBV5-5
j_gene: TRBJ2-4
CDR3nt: TGTGCCAGCAGCTTGCGACAGAACATTCAGTACTTC
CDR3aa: CASSLRQNIQYF

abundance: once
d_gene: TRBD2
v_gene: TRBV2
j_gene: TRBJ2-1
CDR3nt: TGTGCCAGCAGTCAGACTAGCCCGTACAATGAGCAGTTCTTC
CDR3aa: CASSQTSPYNEQFF

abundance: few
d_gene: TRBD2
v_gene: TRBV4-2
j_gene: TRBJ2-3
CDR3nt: TGTGCCAGCAGCTCACGGGGACTAGCGGGCGGTACAGATACGCAGTATTTT
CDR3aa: CASSSRGLAGGTDTQYF

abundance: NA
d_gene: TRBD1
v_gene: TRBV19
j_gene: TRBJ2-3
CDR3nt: TGTGCCAGTAGCGGAAGACAGGGCAACACAGATACGCAGTATTTT
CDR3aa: CASSGRQGNTDTQYF

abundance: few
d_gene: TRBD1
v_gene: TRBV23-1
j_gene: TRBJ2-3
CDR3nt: TGCGCCAGCAGTCGGACAGGGGTCCAAAAGAGCACAGATACGCAGTATTTT
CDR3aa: CASSRTGVQKSTDTQYF

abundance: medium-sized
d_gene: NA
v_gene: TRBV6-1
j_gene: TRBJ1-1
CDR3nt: TGTGCCAGCAGTCAGTTGAGAGCTGAAGCTTTCTTT
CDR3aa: CASSQLRAEAFF

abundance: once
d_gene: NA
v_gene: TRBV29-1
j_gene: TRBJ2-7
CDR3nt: TGCAGCGTTGATCGGGACAACTCCTACGAGCAGTACTTC
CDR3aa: CSVDRDNSYEQYF

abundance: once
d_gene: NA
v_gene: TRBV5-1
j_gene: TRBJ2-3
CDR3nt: TGCGCCAGCAGCCCTCTTCAGAGGGGTTCAGATACGCAGTATTTT
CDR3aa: CASSPLQRGSDTQYF

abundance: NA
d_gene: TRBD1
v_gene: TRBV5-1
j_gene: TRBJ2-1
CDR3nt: TGCGCCAGCAGCTTAAGTGGACAGGGGGCCTTGAATGAGCAGTTCTTC
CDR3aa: CASSLSGQGALNEQFF

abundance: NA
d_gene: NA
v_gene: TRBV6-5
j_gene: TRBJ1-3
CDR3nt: TGTGCCAGCAGGGAAACTGGAAACACCATATATTTT
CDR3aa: CASRETGNTIYF

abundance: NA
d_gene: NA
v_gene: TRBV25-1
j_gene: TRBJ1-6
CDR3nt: TGTGCCAGCAGTGACGGGGCAACGGGGTATAATTCACCCCTCCACTTT
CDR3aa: CASSDGATGYNSPLHF

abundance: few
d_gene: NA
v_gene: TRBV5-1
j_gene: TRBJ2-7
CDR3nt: TGCGCCAGCAGCTTGGACGGGGCCTACGAGCAGTACTTC
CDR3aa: CASSLDGAYEQYF

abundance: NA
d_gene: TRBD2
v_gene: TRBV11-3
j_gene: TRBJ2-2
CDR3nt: TGTGCCAGCAGCCCCCGGACGGGGGGTGTCGGGGAGCTGTTTTTT
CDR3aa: CASSPRTGGVGELFF

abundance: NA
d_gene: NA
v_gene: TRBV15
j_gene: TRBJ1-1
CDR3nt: TGTGCCACCAGCAGGCAGCCAGCGACTGAAGCTTTCTTT
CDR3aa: CATSRQPATEAFF

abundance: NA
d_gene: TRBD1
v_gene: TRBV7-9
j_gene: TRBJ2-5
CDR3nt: TGTGCCAGCAGCTTGCGCTCAGACAGGGCTGAGACCCAGTACTTC
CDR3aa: CASSLRSDRAETQYF

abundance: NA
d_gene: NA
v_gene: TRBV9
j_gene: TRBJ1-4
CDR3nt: TGTGCCAGCAGCGTAGGGGGTTACTCAACTAATGAAAAACTGTTTTTT
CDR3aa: CASSVGGYSTNEKLFF

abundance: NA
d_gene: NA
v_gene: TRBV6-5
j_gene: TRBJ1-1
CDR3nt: TGTGCCAGCAGTTACATCGGGGGGAACACTGAAGCTTTCTTT
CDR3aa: CASSYIGGNTEAFF

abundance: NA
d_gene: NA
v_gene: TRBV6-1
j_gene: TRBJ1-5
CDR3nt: TGTGCCAGCAAGCCAGGGGAGAGAAATCAGCCCCAGCATTTT
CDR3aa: CASKPGERNQPQHF

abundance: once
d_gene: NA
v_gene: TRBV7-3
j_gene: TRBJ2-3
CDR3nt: TGTGCCAGCAGCTTATCTTACATTAGCACAGATACGCAGTATTTT
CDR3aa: CASSLSYISTDTQYF

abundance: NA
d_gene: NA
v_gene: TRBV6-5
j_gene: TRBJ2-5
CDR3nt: TGTGCCAGCAGCCCGGGGGGCCGGGAGACCCAGTACTTC
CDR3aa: CASSPGGRETQYF

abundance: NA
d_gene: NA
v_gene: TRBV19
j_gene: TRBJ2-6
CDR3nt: TGTGCCAGTAGTCCAACCGGGACCGGTGGGGCCAACGTCCTGACTTTC
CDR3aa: CASSPTGTGGANVLTF

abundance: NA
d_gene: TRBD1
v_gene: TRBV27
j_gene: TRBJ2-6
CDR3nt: TGTGCCAGCAGTTCCCGGGACAGGGTTTTGTCTGGGGCCAACGTCCTGACTTTC
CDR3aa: CASSSRDRVLSGANVLTF